Presented here are 11 T cell receptor beta chains from one specimen sequenced in a study of T-cell reconstitution after alpha-beta-depleted transplantation in children. Preparation of the TCRbeta library involved a method that used unique molecular identifiers. TCRdb itself ran the PCR reads through MiXCR, one entry per CDR3 protein. The data contain hundreds of thousands of distinct CDR3 sequences, over 10% of them singletons. The source material was PBMCs, sampled before TCRalphabeta/CD19-depleted stem cell transplant. The source of these receptors is a girl aged 2-9 years with congenital amegakaryocytic thrombocytopenia, due to receive a stem cell transplant.

In its sample, this clonotype was seen a few times. CDR3 nucleotides: TGTGCCAGCAGCTCCGGAGCGGGTCCTGAAGGGCCCCAGCATTTT. It is translated as CASSSGAGPEGPQHF. V is TRBV7-9 and J is TRBJ1-5, with no clear D. The CDR3 length is 15 residues. Trimming removed 4 bases from V and 9 bases from J, with 19 bases in between. Germline V gene sequence: CDR1 SEHNR, CDR2 FQNEAQ (reference sequence). Variable domain in full (rest from reference TRBV7-9 and TRBJ1-5): DTGVSQNPRHKITKRGQNVTFRCDPISEHNRLYWYRQTLGQGPEFLTYFQNEAQLEKSRLLSDRFSAERPKGSFSTLEIQRTEQGDSAMYLCASSSGAGPEGPQHFGDGTRLSIL.

J is TRBJ1-1 and V is TRBV7-8; TRBD1 is a possible D gene (6 bases). Germline lookup yields CDR1 SGHVS and CDR2 FQNEAQ. The CDR3 is 14 residues long. The ends were cut back, 2 bases at V and 11 bases at J, with 18 bases in the middle. The CDR3 nucleotides read TGTGCCAGCAGCTTAATGGGGACCAGGGGCTTGGCTTTCTTT. Residues: CASSLMGTRGLAFF. Full variable domain (rest looked up from reference TRBV7-8 and TRBJ1-1): GAGVSQSPRYKVAKRGQDVALRCDPISGHVSLFWYQQALGQGPEFLTYFQNEAQLDKSGLPSDRFFAERPEGSVSTLKIQRTQQEDSAVYLCASSLMGTRGLAFFGQGTRLTVV.

This clonotype came up many times. The rearrangement links TRBV11-2 to TRBJ2-7; 7 bases fit TRBD2. V lost 1 base and J lost 5; bases outside the gene matches: 8. Germline V gene sequence: CDR1 SGHAT, CDR2 FQNNGV. The length of the CDR3 is 15 residues. CDR3 in DNA: TGTGCCAGCAGCTTAGTACTAGCGAGGGCCCACGAGCAGTACTTC. Its translation is CASSLVLARAHEQYF.

Ten or more counts support this clonotype. This rearrangement joins TRBV15 to TRBJ1-1; D gene unclear. V was cut by 0 bases and J by 2 bases, with 10 bases left in between. The CDR3 has 15 amino acids. Germline-derived CDR1 and CDR2 are LNHNV and YYDKDF (reference sequence). CDR3: CATSRDARPNTEAFF. The CDR3 region has the DNA TGTGCCACCAGCAGAGATGCCAGACCAAACACTGAAGCTTTCTTT.

This clonotype was counted ten times or more. The chain has TRBV6-4 and TRBJ2-3; 11 nucleotides match TRBD2. Germline CDR1 and CDR2: MRHNA and SNTAGT. The CDR3 covers 15 residues. V shed 0 bases, J shed 4 bases, and the junction held 0 bases outside the gene matches. The CDR3 DNA reads TGTGCCAGCAGTGACTCACTAGCGGGAGCAGATACGCAGTATTTT. Its protein product is CASSDSLAGADTQYF.

Of note for this clonotype: A much larger clone differs from this one at a single base, so this may be a read error. The V call is TRBV5-1, the J call TRBJ2-7; unclear D gene. The CDR3 spans 13 residues. In germline, CDR1 is SGHRS, CDR2 YFSETQ. Written as DNA, the CDR3 is TGCGCCAGCAGCCCAAGCCAATTCTACGAGCAGTCCTTC. Translation gives CASSPSQFYEQSF.

This clonotype occurred many times. The rearrangement joins TRBV12-3 or TRBV12-4 to TRBJ1-2, with a weak D call TRBD1 (5 bases). The CDR3 runs 12 residues. V lost 9 bases to trimming and J lost 2 bases, with 10 bases between them. The DNA for the CDR3 is TGTGCCAGAGTGGGGGTAAACTATGGCTACACCTTC. Translated: CARVGVNYGYTF.

This clonotype was recorded at least ten times. The chain combines TRBV15 with TRBJ2-7; TRBD1 is a possible D gene (5 bases). From germline, CDR1 is LNHNV and CDR2 YYDKDF (reference sequence). V was pared by 3 bases and J by 3 bases, with 9 bases between. The CDR3 has 13 residues. CDR3 sequence (DNA): TGTGCCACCAGCAGTGACAGAGTCTACGAGCAGTACTTC. It specifies CATSSDRVYEQYF.

This sequence joins TRBV29-1 and TRBJ1-1, with D unclear. Trimming removed 4 bases at V and 0 bases at J, with 9 bases between. Germline CDR1 SQVTM, CDR2 ANQGSEA. The CDR3 is made up of 13 amino acids. The CDR3 coding sequence is TGCAGCGTTGGGGCAATCCTGAACACTGAAGCTTTCTTT. It yields the protein CSVGAILNTEAFF.

This clonotype was observed a handful of times. This chain uses TRBV27 with TRBJ1-3, with TRBD1 identical over 7 bases. From germline, CDR1 is MNHEY and CDR2 SMNVEV (reference sequence). The CDR3 consists of 23 residues. J gave up 0 bases and V 2 bases, and 25 bases lay outside the gene matches. CDR3 in amino acids: CASSLSVAGTDPRRMSSGNTIYF. CDR3 DNA sequence: TGTGCCAGCAGTTTAAGCGTCGCGGGGACAGATCCCCGCCGAATGAGCTCTGGAAACACCATATATTTT.

Note on this clonotype: A much more abundant neighbour one base away suggests this may be a read error. The V gene is TRBV9, the J gene TRBJ2-5, with D maybe TRBD2 (6 bases). The CDR3 totals 15 residues. In germline, CDR1 is SGDLS, CDR2 YYNGEE. The CDR3, as DNA: TGTGCCAGCAGCGTAGGAAGGCCGCCGGGGGAGACCCAGTCCTTC. It codes for CASSVGRPPGETQSF.